Detailed here is one TCR beta chain. Its specificity is not known. The source of the sample is a study of T cell responses to AZD1222 COVID-19 vaccine. Using immunoSEQ multiplex PCR, the repertoire was profiled, and TCRdb retains in-frame clones only, with some absent. The sample carries 80,000 to 130,000 clones, about 89% recorded once. The ends were cut back, 4 bases at V and 5 bases at J, with 19 bases in the middle. CDR1 is SGHRS and CDR2 is YFSETQ in the germline V gene. This CDR3 region has 15 residues. Study results and limitations: Compared with day 0, the breadth and depth of the Spike-specific TCR repertoire rose significantly after two doses of AZD1222. Among AZD1222 vaccinees, only six or seven were seropositive at baseline.

This chain uses TRBV5-1 with TRBJ2-7, with a tentative D call TRBD2 (5 bases). The material was peripheral blood, obtained on day 0 of AZD1222 vaccination. The receptor was isolated from an adult in good health. CDR3 sequence: CASSSSRVQIHEQYF. The CDR3 coding sequence is TGCGCCAGCAGCAGTTCGAGGGTACAGATCCACGAGCAGTACTTC.